The source of this T cell receptor beta chain is a study of blood T cells in healthy people across ages. Broader study findings: A roughly linear age-dependent decrease characterized TCR beta diversity per million T cells. Whereas aged donors had fewer naive CD4+ cells, long-lived donors had more of them and higher diversity. Researchers deemed the diversity estimates from one million T cells underestimates.

CDR3 size: 17 residues. V dropped 3 bases and J dropped 8; count of bases not matched to a gene: 17. The germline V gene has CDR1 SGDLS and CDR2 YYNGEE. Alongside a J-beta primer mix, a sample-barcoded 5' primer served in a second PCR lasting about 7 to 11 cycles. A template-switch adaptor containing 12 random nucleotides labeled each cDNA molecule. MiXCR, applied by TCRdb to the 5' RACE reads, yields one record per CDR3 protein. The table records around 1.5 million distinct CDR3 sequences, roughly a third of them present only once. Regarding this clonotype: What it binds is not known.

This receptor was identified in a woman in her thirties in good health. The sample comprised blood. This chain connects TRBV9 to TRBJ2-1; 7 bases agree with TRBD1. DNA for the CDR3: TGTGCCAGCAGCGCATCCCCTGGGACAGCCCTTAGCTATGAGCAGTTCTTC. It codes for CASSASPGTALSYEQFF.